This entry lists 12 T cell receptor beta chains sequenced from one sample in a study of metastatic and nonmetastatic thyroid tumors. TCRdb recomputed clones from the PCR reads via MiXCR. The sample records some 90,000 clones, 8.6% being singletons. Until they underwent thyroid surgery, no patient had received any treatment. The material sequenced was blood. The source of these receptors is a female donor with papillary thyroid cancer or a benign thyroid nodule (not recorded which). Some clones in this sample may be carry-over from other donors' samples.

This clone was found many times. Just one base apart from a much larger clone, this may be a read error. The chain links TRBV6-5 to TRBJ1-2, with 10 nucleotides matching TRBD1. Germline values: CDR1 MNHEY, CDR2 SVGAGI. CDR3 size: 17 residues. Trimming cost V 6 bases and J 5 bases; bases outside gene matches: 15. The CDR3 sequence is CASSALRQGASSYGYTF. CDR3 coding DNA: TGTGCCAGCAGCGCTCTTAGACAGGGGGCTTCATCATATGGCTACACCTTC.

This clone turned up a few times. The chain combines TRBV2 with TRBJ2-7; D is undetermined. The V gene lost 8 bases and the J gene lost 3 bases, with 8 bases spanning the gap. The CDR3 is 11 amino acids. Germline-derived CDR1 and CDR2 are SNHLY and FYNNEI. CDR3 sequence: CASSWLYEQYF. DNA of the CDR3: TGTGCCAGCTCTTGGCTCTACGAGCAGTACTTC.

This clone showed up many times. V is TRBV2 and J is TRBJ1-1; 9 bases are shared with TRBD1. Germline V lookup: CDR1 SNHLY, CDR2 FYNNEI. CDR3 length equals 13 residues. The V and J ends lost 7 bases and 6 bases, in that order; junction bases with no gene match: 6. The CDR3 sequence: CASTPDRGAEAFF. The CDR3 coding sequence is TGTGCCAGCACCCCCGACAGGGGGGCTGAAGCTTTCTTT.

This clone was seen more than once but under ten times. The chain carries TRBV18 and TRBJ2-7; 9 nucleotides line up with TRBD1. The J segment lost 2 bases and the V segment lost 6 bases, leaving 8 bases of the junction unmatched. In germline, CDR1 is KGHSH, CDR2 LQKENI. This CDR3 is built from 15 residues. Written as DNA, the CDR3 is TGTGCCAGCTCTCCCGAGGGGACAGGGCCCTACGAGCAGTACTTC. It is translated as CASSPEGTGPYEQYF. The entire variable domain, with the rest obtained from reference TRBV18 and TRBJ2-7, is as follows: NAGVMQNPRHLVRRRGQEARLRCSPMKGHSHVYWYRQLPEEGLKFMVYLQKENIIDESGMPKERFSAEFPKEGPSILRIQQVVRGDSAAYFCASSPEGTGPYEQYFGPGTRLTVT.

This clone was recorded at least ten times. This chain links TRBV29-1 with TRBJ1-2, with D uncertain. The CDR3 sequence is 13 residues long. Germline V CDR1 and CDR2: SQVTM, ANQGSEA. V lost 7 bases and J 3 bases, leaving 15 bases between the germline ends. The CDR3 reads CSARRADDYGYTF. The DNA of the CDR3 is TGCAGCGCCCGCCGGGCCGATGACTATGGCTACACCTTC.

V gene TRBV5-4 combines with J gene TRBJ2-2; D uncertain. CDR3 size: 16 residues. CDR1 is SGHNT and CDR2 is YYREEE in the germline V gene (reference sequence). Trimming stripped 1 base from V and 0 bases from J, with 10 bases between. Here the CDR3 reads CASSLKLSANTGELFF. The CDR3 coding sequence is TGTGCCAGCAGCTTGAAGCTCTCCGCGAACACCGGGGAGCTGTTTTTT.

This clone was detected a few times. This rearrangement joins TRBV27 to TRBJ2-6, with 7 bases aligning to TRBD1. Per germline, CDR1 MNHEY and CDR2 SMNVEV (reference sequence). The CDR3 consists of 15 residues. After removal of 6 bases from V and 0 bases from J, the junction contained 2 bases not matched to a gene. CDR3 sequence: CASRDRSSGANVLTF. As DNA, the CDR3 is TGTGCCAGCAGGGACAGGAGCTCTGGGGCCAACGTCCTGACTTTC.

This clone was observed at least ten times. CDR3 nucleotide sequence: TGTGCCAGCAGCCAAGAACTAGCGGGGGGGCCCAATGAGCAGTTCTTC. Translated: CASSQELAGGPNEQFF. The chain recombines TRBV3-1 with TRBJ2-1; 13 bases match TRBD2. Trimming removed 0 bases from V and 6 bases from J; junction bases left unmatched: 2. This CDR3 is built from 16 residues. Germline V CDR1 and CDR2: LGHDT, YNNKEL (reference sequence).

This clone was picked up a small number of times. The CDR3 DNA reads TGTGCCAGCAGTTTTGGACAGGGGGTGGAGACCCAGTACTTC. As protein: CASSFGQGVETQYF. The V and J genes are TRBV6-1 and TRBJ2-5; TRBD1 aligns across 10 bases. The V gene's germline CDR1 is MNHNS and CDR2 SASEGT. With V trimmed by 5 bases and J by 5 bases, 5 bases remained unmatched. The CDR3 runs 14 residues.

This clone was detected many times. This chain links TRBV20-1 with TRBJ1-6, with D perhaps TRBD1 (6 bases). Germline V CDR1 and CDR2: DFQATT, SNEGSKA (reference sequence). V shed 0 bases and J shed 12 bases, with 21 bases lying between them. The CDR3 length is 16 residues. The DNA for the CDR3 is TGCAGTGCTAGAGATCTGGGGGGGTCGGACAGTGAACCCCTCCACTTT. Protein product: CSARDLGGSDSEPLHF.

This clone was recorded at least ten times. The J gene is TRBJ2-3, the V gene TRBV7-6; D not certain. Deletions cut 4 bases from V and 1 base from J, with 15 bases between. The CDR3 covers 16 residues. The germline V gene encodes CDR1 SGHVS and CDR2 FNYEAQ. CDR3 in DNA: TGTGCCAGCAGCTCGGACGCTTTCGGAGGCACAGATACGCAGTATTTT. Its translation is CASSSDAFGGTDTQYF.

This clone occurred many times. The V and J genes are TRBV3-1 and TRBJ2-5; 11 positions match TRBD1. Germline V lookup: CDR1 LGHDT, CDR2 YNNKEL (reference sequence). The junction had 8 bases not matched to a gene; V was cut back by 4 bases and J by 7 bases. The CDR3 extends over 15 amino acids. In DNA, the CDR3 is TGTGCCAGCAGCCGACCGGGACAGGGGGTGGGGACCCAGTACTTC. Translating gives CASSRPGQGVGTQYF.